Each of the 16 T cell receptor beta chains below was sequenced from the same sample in a study of blood T cells in healthy people across ages. A J-beta primer mix and a sample-barcoded 5' primer were used in a second PCR of about 7 to 12 cycles. Each CDR3 protein is one row after TCRdb ran MiXCR on the 5' RACE reads. Of approximately 830,000 distinct CDR3 sequences in the sample, roughly 60% were seen once. The sequencing sample was made of blood. Receptor source: a man between 25 and 39 years old in good health.

The chain links TRBV5-1 to TRBJ2-7; a weak D match, TRBD1 (6 bases). V was clipped by 0 bases and J by 1 base, with 11 bases between them. CDR3 length: 15 residues. Germline CDR1 reads SGHRS; CDR2 reads YFSETQ. In DNA form, the CDR3 reads TGCGCCAGCAGCTTGGTATCAGGGGAGTCCTACGAGCAGTACTTC. It translates to CASSLVSGESYEQYF.

The CDR3 is CASSWVQACYGYTF. The CDR3 DNA follows: TGTGCCAGCAGTTGGGTACAGGCCTGCTATGGCTACACCTTC. V and J are TRBV6-5 and TRBJ1-2; D may be TRBD1 (5 bases). From germline, CDR1 is MNHEY and CDR2 SVGAGI. V gave up 4 bases and J gave up 4 bases, with 13 bases separating them. The CDR3 is 14 residues long.

This rearrangement joins TRBV6-5 to TRBJ1-6; a possible D gene is TRBD1 (5 bases). The CDR3 spans 14 residues. CDR1 and CDR2 (germline): MNHEY, SVGAGI. Trimming stripped 8 bases from V and 5 bases from J, with 13 bases between. The CDR3 nucleotides read TGTGCCAGCTCACCAGGGATAAATAATTCACCCCTCCACTTT. Translating gives CASSPGINNSPLHF.

This chain uses TRBV10-3 with TRBJ2-6; TRBD1 might be the D (5 bases). Trimming removed 0 bases at V and 2 bases at J, with 8 bases between. The V gene's germline CDR1 is ENHRY and CDR2 SYGVKD. The CDR3 loop spans 16 amino acids. The CDR3 DNA is TGTGCCATCAGTGAGTCTAAGGACACTGGGGCCAACGTCCTGACTTTC. This gives the protein CAISESKDTGANVLTF.

This clonotype was counted only a few times. The V gene is TRBV13, the J gene TRBJ2-1, with TRBD2 matching 13 bases. Germline-derived CDR1 and CDR2 are PRHDT and FYEKMQ (reference sequence). Unmatched junction bases numbered 14, after V lost 5 bases and J lost 7 bases. This CDR3 is built from 18 residues. Written as DNA, the CDR3 is TGTGCCAGCAGCCCCCTGGGAACTAGCGGGGGGGCCGGGAATGAGCAGTTCTTC. Encoded protein: CASSPLGTSGGAGNEQFF.

In its sample, this clonotype was seen once. V usage is TRBV2 and J usage is TRBJ2-7, with D tentatively TRBD2 (6 bases). Germline V gives CDR1 SNHLY, CDR2 FYNNEI. Trimming removed 2 bases from V and 3 bases from J, with 14 bases in between. This CDR3 contains 15 residues. CDR3 nucleotide sequence: TGTGCCAGCAGTGAATGGAGGGCCTTGAACTACGAGCAGTACTTC. Protein: CASSEWRALNYEQYF.

The CDR3 reads CASSLVAAPSYEQYF. DNA of the CDR3: TGTGCCAGCAGCTTAGTTGCGGCTCCCTCCTACGAGCAGTACTTC. The chain links TRBV7-2 to TRBJ2-7; D gene ambiguous. Germline CDR1 is SGHTA and CDR2 is FQGNSA. The CDR3 is 15 amino acids. V lost 1 base and J 0 bases, leaving 10 bases between the germline ends.

This clonotype was observed a few times. The chain joins TRBV7-9 to TRBJ2-4; D perhaps matches TRBD1 (6 bases). Near its end, the DNA agrees better with TRBJ2-7, so the J call may be wrong. The germline gives CDR1 SEHNR, CDR2 FQNEAQ (reference sequence). CDR3 length: 12 amino acids. This CDR3 reads CAVPGVSYEQYF. CDR3 bases: TGTGCCGTGCCAGGGGTTTCGTACGAGCAGTACTTC.

This chain joins TRBV27 and TRBJ1-5; possibly TRBD1 for D (6 bases). Germline-derived CDR1 and CDR2 are MNHEY and SMNVEV (reference sequence). The CDR3 runs 14 residues. V shed 3 bases and J shed 5 bases, with 11 bases lying between them. The CDR3 DNA sequence: TGTGCCAGCAGTTTCGGGGGCGGTCATCAGCCCCAGCATTTT. It encodes CASSFGGGHQPQHF.

The gene calls are TRBV6-2 or TRBV6-3 and TRBJ1-1; D might be TRBD1 (5 bases). Germline-derived CDR1 and CDR2 are MNHEY and SVGEGT. The CDR3 totals 15 residues. V was clipped by 5 bases and J by 6 bases, with 19 bases between them. The CDR3 sequence: CASSNAGRGVAEAFF. For the CDR3, the DNA is TGTGCCAGCAGTAATGCGGGACGGGGGGTCGCTGAAGCTTTCTTT.

This rearrangement joins TRBV25-1 to TRBJ1-4, with TRBD1 matching over 8 bases. The length of the CDR3 is 15 residues. Germline CDR1 MGHDK, CDR2 SYGVNS. V gave up 7 bases and J gave up 5 bases; unmatched junction bases: 9. The CDR3 sequence: CASMPQGAGNEKLFF. The CDR3 DNA reads TGTGCCAGCATGCCCCAGGGGGCCGGGAATGAAAAACTGTTTTTT.

The chain is built from TRBV7-2 and TRBJ1-2, with D perhaps TRBD1 (5 bases). Germline V CDR1 and CDR2: SGHTA, FQGNSA. The CDR3 runs to 12 residues. V lost 5 bases, J lost 4 bases, and 8 bases lay in between. CDR3 sequence: CASSEGPYGYTF. The CDR3 DNA reads TGTGCCAGCAGCGAGGGACCCTATGGCTACACCTTC.

This clonotype was counted a few times. The chain has TRBV5-1 and TRBJ2-5; 9 bases are shared with TRBD1. The germline V gene encodes CDR1 SGHRS and CDR2 YFSETQ. V lost 4 bases and J lost 2; bases outside the gene matches: 9. The CDR3 extends over 16 amino acids. The chain's CDR3 is CASSPRTGEGQETQYF. The CDR3 region has the DNA TGCGCCAGCAGCCCTCGGACAGGGGAGGGTCAAGAGACCCAGTACTTC.

This clonotype was counted only a few times. The V gene is TRBV27, the J gene TRBJ1-6, with a weak D call TRBD1 (6 bases). The CDR3 totals 16 residues. The germline V gene has CDR1 MNHEY and CDR2 SMNVEV (reference sequence). Trimming stripped 5 bases from V and 0 bases from J, with 11 bases between. The CDR3 loop reads CASSPQGSSYNSPLHF. The CDR3 DNA follows: TGTGCCAGCAGTCCTCAGGGGAGCTCCTATAATTCACCCCTCCACTTT.

This clonotype occurred many times. V gene TRBV4-2 combines with J gene TRBJ2-4; D may be TRBD1 or TRBD2 (5 bases each). Trimming pared 3 bases from V and 7 bases from J, leaving 16 bases between. Germline CDR1 LGHNA, CDR2 YNFKEQ. The CDR3 has 15 amino acids. The CDR3 loop reads CASSQTHVGENIQYF. The DNA of the CDR3 is TGTGCCAGCAGCCAGACTCACGTGGGGGAGAACATTCAGTACTTC.

The chain carries TRBV6-6 and TRBJ2-1; D ambiguous. Germline V gene data show CDR1 as MNHNY and CDR2 as SVGAGI (reference sequence). The V end lost 7 bases, the J end lost 5 bases, and 15 bases lay between the germline ends. The CDR3 covers 14 residues. The CDR3 is CASNPGLSHNEQFF. CDR3 bases: TGTGCCAGCAACCCGGGCCTGAGCCACAATGAGCAGTTCTTC.